One and the same sample provided the 22 T cell receptor beta chains below, sequenced in a study of blood T cell repertoires in COVID-19. Data came from immunoSEQ multiplex PCR; TCRdb stores just in-frame clones and leaves some out. The sample includes approximately 250,000 clones, roughly 90% of them seen just once. The sample was PBMCs or T cells enriched from blood (not recorded which). All receptors derive from a man aged 35-49 years who had been exposed to COVID-19.

The chain uses TRBV7-3 and TRBJ2-3, with 7 bases aligning to TRBD2. V lost 6 bases, J lost 4 bases, and 7 bases stayed unmatched. CDR1 SGHTA and CDR2 FQGTGA come from the germline V gene. CDR3 length: 14 residues. CDR3 DNA sequence: TGTGCCAGCAGTGAAAAGCGGGGACCAGATACGCAGTATTTT. Translated: CASSEKRGPDTQYF.

Details on this clone: The same CDR3 can be traced to other DNA sequences in this sample. The chain recombines TRBV30 with TRBJ2-7, with D maybe TRBD2 (6 bases). Germline CDR1 GTSNPN, CDR2 SVGIG (reference sequence). This CDR3 has 12 amino acids. The germline V and J ends were trimmed by 3 bases and 4 bases, with 10 bases remaining between them. CDR3 residues: CAWSVGGYEQYF. The CDR3 nucleotides are TGTGCCTGGAGCGTGGGGGGTTACGAGCAGTACTTC. The complete variable domain, with remaining parts taken from reference TRBV30 and TRBJ2-7, reads SQTIHQWPATLVQPVGSPLSLECTVEGTSNPNLYWYRQAAGRGLQLLFYSVGIGQISSEVPQNLSASRPQDRQFILSSKKLLLSDSGFYLCAWSVGGYEQYFGPGTRLTVT.

The rearrangement uses TRBV29-1 and TRBJ2-7, with 13 bases lining up with TRBD2. Germline V gene sequence: CDR1 SQVTM, CDR2 ANQGSEA. V dropped 7 bases and J dropped 4; count of bases not matched to a gene: 10. The CDR3 is 15 amino acids. The CDR3, as DNA: TGCAGCGCCGATATCGGGACTAGCGGGATTTACGAGCAGTACTTC. The encoded protein is CSADIGTSGIYEQYF.

The J gene is TRBJ2-3, the V gene TRBV28; 7 nucleotides match TRBD1. There are 14 residues in the CDR3. Looked up from germline, CDR1 is MDHEN and CDR2 is SYDVKM. Trimming took 5 bases from V and 4 from J; bases not matched to a gene: 6. The chain's CDR3 is CASSKQGTADTQYF. The DNA of the CDR3 is TGTGCCAGCAGTAAACAGGGGACGGCAGATACGCAGTATTTT.

This chain uses TRBV7-8 with TRBJ2-2, with TRBD1 identical over 7 bases. This CDR3 is built from 17 residues. From germline, CDR1 is SGHVS and CDR2 FQNEAQ. With 3 bases clipped from V and 1 base from J, the junction kept 8 bases outside the gene matches. The CDR3 region has the DNA TGTGCCAGCAGCTTCCAGAGTCAGGGGGAGAACACCGGGGAGCTGTTTTTT. This sequence encodes CASSFQSQGENTGELFF.

The genes are TRBV30 and TRBJ2-2; the match to TRBD2 covers 10 bases. The CDR3 sequence is 15 residues long. Germline values: CDR1 GTSNPN, CDR2 SVGIG (reference sequence). The V and J ends lost 2 bases and 7 bases, in that order; junction bases with no gene match: 7. The CDR3, as DNA: TGTGCCTGGAGTTTTAGCGGGAGGCGGATCGGGGAGCTGTTTTTT. Protein: CAWSFSGRRIGELFF.

V usage is TRBV27 and J usage is TRBJ2-1, with TRBD2 matching 8 bases. The CDR3 is 14 amino acids. J gave up 0 bases and V 7 bases, and 2 bases lay outside the gene matches. Germline CDR1 MNHEY, CDR2 SMNVEV (reference sequence). In DNA, the CDR3 is TGTGCCAGCACGAGCGGGAGCTCCTACAATGAGCAGTTCTTC. It yields the protein CASTSGSSYNEQFF.

The genes are TRBV10-3 and TRBJ2-1, with D perhaps TRBD2 (6 bases). Trimming cost V 0 bases and J 5 bases, with 8 bases left between them. Germline V gives CDR1 ENHRY, CDR2 SYGVKD. This CDR3 is built from 14 residues. CDR3 region: CAISESGGNNEQFF. The CDR3 DNA reads as TGTGCCATCAGTGAGTCAGGAGGGAACAATGAGCAGTTCTTC.

The V gene is TRBV24-1, the J gene TRBJ2-2; the match to TRBD1 covers 10 bases. From germline, CDR1 is KGHDR and CDR2 SFDVKD. With 5 bases clipped from V and 5 bases from J, the junction kept 7 bases outside the gene matches. The length of the CDR3 is 16 residues. This CDR3 reads CATSGIDRGQTGELFF. As DNA, the CDR3 is TGTGCCACCAGTGGAATCGACAGGGGGCAAACCGGGGAGCTGTTTTTT.

As DNA, the CDR3 is TGTGCCAGCAGCAAAGGGACTAGCGGGATGGGGGATACGCAGTATTTT. It specifies CASSKGTSGMGDTQYF. The chain has TRBV7-3 and TRBJ2-3; TRBD2 matches 13 bases. Germline CDR1 SGHTA, CDR2 FQGTGA. V trimming: 5 bases; J trimming: 6 bases; junction bases outside the gene matches: 8. The CDR3 length is 16 residues.

The rearrangement joins TRBV4-1 to TRBJ1-1; D perhaps matches TRBD1 (6 bases). Germline V gene data show CDR1 as MGHRA and CDR2 as YSYEKL. V lost 0 bases, J lost 5 bases, and 13 bases lay in between. The CDR3 contains 15 residues. The chain's CDR3 is CASSQDQTGFTEAFF. The CDR3 DNA sequence: TGCGCCAGCAGCCAAGACCAAACAGGGTTTACTGAAGCTTTCTTT.

The V and J genes are TRBV20-1 and TRBJ2-3; D uncertain. Germline V gene lookup returns CDR1 DFQATT and CDR2 SNEGSKA (reference sequence). V gave up 5 bases and J gave up 0 bases, with 3 bases separating them. The CDR3 is 11 amino acids. The CDR3 loop is CSASSTDTQYF. CDR3 nucleotide sequence: TGCAGTGCTTCTAGCACAGATACGCAGTATTTT.

The rearrangement uses TRBV19 and TRBJ1-1; TRBD1 is a possible D gene (6 bases). Trimming removed 3 bases from V and 8 bases from J, with 13 bases in between. This CDR3 contains 13 residues. The germline CDR1 and CDR2 sequences are LNHDA and SQIVND (reference sequence). CDR3 coding DNA: TGTGCCAGTAGTATCGCCGGGACAACAGAAGCTTTCTTT. It translates to CASSIAGTTEAFF.

The chain joins TRBV30 to TRBJ1-1; D gene uncertain. Trimming took 2 bases from V and 1 from J, leaving 8 bases between them. In germline, CDR1 is GTSNPN, CDR2 SVGIG (reference sequence). CDR3 length equals 13 residues. The CDR3 region has the DNA TGTGCCTGGAGTTGGGCAGCGAACACTGAAGCTTTCTTT. Protein: CAWSWAANTEAFF.

Regarding this clone: Other DNA sequences of this sample code for an identical CDR3. The chain links TRBV7-6 to TRBJ1-1, with D tentatively TRBD1 (5 bases). The CDR3 consists of 13 residues. The V gene's germline CDR1 is SGHVS and CDR2 FNYEAQ. The V end lost 1 base, the J end lost 5 bases, and 8 bases lay between the germline ends. CDR3 coding DNA: TGTGCCAGCAGCTTAGAGCCAGGGACTGAAGCTTTCTTT. This sequence encodes CASSLEPGTEAFF.

The CDR3 is CASSHSTGDETQYF. CDR3 DNA: TGTGCCAGCAGCCATTCGACAGGGGACGAGACCCAGTACTTC. The gene calls are TRBV11-3 and TRBJ2-5; 8 bases line up with TRBD1. The CDR3 sequence is 14 residues long. Trimming took 5 bases from V and 5 from J; bases not matched to a gene: 7. CDR1 and CDR2 (germline): SGHNT, YENEEA.

The J gene is TRBJ1-2, the V gene TRBV28, with a tentative D call TRBD1 (6 bases). V was trimmed by 10 bases and J by 6 bases, leaving 21 bases between them. The CDR3 extends over 14 amino acids. Per the germline V gene, CDR1 is MDHEN and CDR2 is SYDVKM. The CDR3 here is CATETGYARDGYTF. The CDR3 DNA is TGTGCCACTGAGACAGGATATGCGAGGGATGGCTACACCTTC.

The chain is built from TRBV19 and TRBJ2-7; no clear D. The CDR3 is made up of 12 amino acids. The V end lost 5 bases, the J end lost 0 bases, and 5 bases lay between the germline ends. Germline V CDR1 and CDR2: LNHDA, SQIVND (reference sequence). This CDR3 is CASSSYSYEQYF. In DNA form, the CDR3 reads TGTGCCAGTAGTTCCTACTCCTACGAGCAGTACTTC.

This clone was detected only once. The chain joins TRBV5-1 to TRBJ2-7; 7 positions agree with TRBD2. V shed 4 bases and J 3 bases; nucleotides not matched to a gene: 4. Germline V gene data show CDR1 as SGHRS and CDR2 as YFSETQ. The CDR3 sequence is 13 residues long. This chain's CDR3 is CASSVGGYYEQYF. The CDR3 region has the DNA TGCGCCAGCAGCGTCGGGGGGTACTACGAGCAGTACTTC.

The chain links TRBV28 to TRBJ1-2, with D hard to call. The germline CDR1 and CDR2 sequences are MDHEN and SYDVKM. V lost 6 bases to trimming and J lost 0 bases, with 11 bases between them. The CDR3 contains 14 residues. For the CDR3, the DNA is TGTGCCAGCAGGCCACTAATAGCTAACTATGGCTACACCTTC. Translated: CASRPLIANYGYTF.

The chain combines TRBV6-1 with TRBJ1-5; TRBD1 matches at 7 bases. J gave up 6 bases and V 2 bases, and 10 bases lay outside the gene matches. CDR3 length: 16 amino acids. The germline V gene has CDR1 MNHNS and CDR2 SASEGT. The CDR3 is CASSETDRAARQPQHF. CDR3 coding DNA: TGTGCCAGCAGTGAAACAGACAGGGCCGCCCGTCAGCCCCAGCATTTT.

This chain joins TRBV7-2 and TRBJ2-7; 13 bases are shared with TRBD2. Germline assignment: CDR1 SGHTA and CDR2 FQGNSA. The CDR3 extends over 18 amino acids. J was trimmed by 2 bases and V by 1 base; bases with no gene match: 8. The chain's CDR3 is CASSLEVTGLAGAYEQYF. The DNA of the CDR3 is TGTGCCAGCAGCTTAGAAGTTACCGGACTAGCGGGAGCCTACGAGCAGTACTTC.